This TCR beta chain was captured in a study of shared clonotypes between healthy human individuals. Libraries were prepared by immunoSEQ multiplex PCR; TCRdb keeps only in-frame clonotypes and omits some of them. The sample records a few million clones, more than 80% being singletons. This clone appeared a few times. Its specificity is unknown. The sample has other DNA sequences that encode this CDR3 too. V lost 1 base, J lost 4 bases, and 2 bases lay in between. CDR1 is GTSNPN and CDR2 is SVGIG in the germline V gene (reference sequence). The CDR3 runs to 12 residues. General study points: Relative to their counterparts shared across all four donors, non-shared clonotypes exhibited diminished generation probabilities. At large depth, rarefaction still showed sorted-subset sequencing to be incomplete. With several donors compared, approximately 5% of naive CD4 clonotypes were shared.

The sequence came from a man younger than 35 in good health. The chain couples TRBV30 to TRBJ2-6, with no clear D. The material sequenced was naive CD4+ T cells sorted from blood. Subset indicated: CD45RA+ positively selected. CDR3 sequence reads: CAWSAGANVLTF. CDR3 nucleotides: TGTGCCTGGAGTGCCGGGGCCAACGTCCTGACTTTC.